This T cell receptor beta chain was recorded in a study of early T cells in non-severe SARS-CoV-2 infection (dated by TCRdb to the early 2020s). Regarding the study in general: Because TCR sequencing was done on bulk RNA from unsorted whole blood, the alpha and beta chains could not be paired.

The CDR3 starts with the cysteine, ends with the phenylalanine, and has 10 residues. Only the CDR3 DNA stays, 30 bases, in frame from base 1. Based on the germline V gene, the CDR1 and CDR2 sequences are SNHLY and FYNNEI. Trimming at the junction amounts to 6 bases on V and 8 bases on J, and the germline ends lie 7 bases apart. What the study reported, not specific to this receptor: VDJdb matching was skewed toward anti-spike CD8 responses and likely underestimated virus-specific expansions by missing private and CD4 specificities.

The library was prepared using 5' RACE. The instrument was a NextSeq 500. To correct for sequencing error and PCR bias, the TCR library protocol tagged individual cDNA molecules with unique molecular identifiers. Both TCR alpha and beta chains were sequenced, and tight co-correlation was observed between alpha and beta sequence abundances in each sample. As for the original processing: Decombinator V4 was used to annotate the V gene, J gene and CDR3 of the TCR sequences. Expanded TCRs were defined as changing significantly between any two time points under a Poisson model with p below 0.0001. TCR abundances were normalised to the total number of TCRs sequenced in each sample and reported as counts per million. MAIT TCRs were defined by TRAV1-2 paired with TRAJ12, TRAJ20 or TRAJ33, and iNKT TCRs by TRAV10 paired with TRAJ18. A search of VDJdb, accessed on 1 November 2021, was run for TCRs annotated to CMV, EBV and SARS-CoV-2, with TCRs annotated for multiple antigens excluded. TCRdb passed the public sequencing reads through fastp at Q25 and MiXCR, retaining productive beta sequences. All rows with the same CDR3 protein become a single entry with the most common DNA and genes. The V and J calls follow TCRdb's processing rather than the paper's. The sample contains 35,000 to 50,000 distinct CDR3 sequences, around 5.1% of them found a single time. The top ten hold 3.5% to 4.5% of the sample.

Turning to this clonotype: The specificity of this receptor is unknown. No much larger clone is present one base from it, and per-base qualities are unavailable.

The study was a case-control design nested within a healthcare worker cohort in London, UK, with weekly nasopharyngeal swab PCR tests and blood sampling. Healthcare workers were recruited during the week of the UK lockdown, between 23 and 31 March 2020, and followed weekly for up to about 15 weeks. The chain is made from TRBV2 and TRBJ1-2, with the identity of the D gene unclear. This TCR came from an adult who was a healthcare worker with PCR-confirmed SARS-CoV-2 infection or an uninfected control (not recorded which). The starting material was whole blood, obtained at baseline. This receptor carries the CDR3 CASSSGGYTF. The nucleotide sequence is given as TGTGCCAGCAGCAGCGGGGGCTACACCTTC.